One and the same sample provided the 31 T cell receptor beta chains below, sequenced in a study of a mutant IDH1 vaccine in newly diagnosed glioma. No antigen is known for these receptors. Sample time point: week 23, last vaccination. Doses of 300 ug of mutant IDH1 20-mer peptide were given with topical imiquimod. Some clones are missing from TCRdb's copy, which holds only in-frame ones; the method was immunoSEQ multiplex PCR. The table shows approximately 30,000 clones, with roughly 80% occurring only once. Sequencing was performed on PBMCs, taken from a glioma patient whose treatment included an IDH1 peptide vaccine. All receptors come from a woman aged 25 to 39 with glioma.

The CDR3 bases are TGTGCCAGCAGCTCTATTCCCGGATTTAGCAATCAGCCCCAGCATTTT. Translation: CASSSIPGFSNQPQHF. The chain employs TRBV5-5 and TRBJ1-5; D ambiguous. Trimming shortened V by 3 bases and J by 0 bases, and 13 bases separated the two germline ends. Germline-derived CDR1 and CDR2 are SGHKS and YYEKEE (reference sequence). The CDR3 extends over 16 amino acids.

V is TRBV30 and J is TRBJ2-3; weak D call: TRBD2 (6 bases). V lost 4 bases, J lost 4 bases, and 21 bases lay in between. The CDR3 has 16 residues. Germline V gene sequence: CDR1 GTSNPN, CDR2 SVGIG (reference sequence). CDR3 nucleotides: TGTGCCTGGAAGTCCCTCAATGCCGGGAGCCCAGATACGCAGTATTTT. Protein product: CAWKSLNAGSPDTQYF.

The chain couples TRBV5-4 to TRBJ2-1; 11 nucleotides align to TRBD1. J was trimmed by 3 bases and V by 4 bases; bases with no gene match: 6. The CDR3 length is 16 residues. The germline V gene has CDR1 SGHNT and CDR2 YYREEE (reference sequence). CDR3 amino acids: CASSSPGTGGYNEQFF. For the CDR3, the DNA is TGTGCCAGCAGCAGTCCCGGGACAGGGGGCTACAATGAGCAGTTCTTC.

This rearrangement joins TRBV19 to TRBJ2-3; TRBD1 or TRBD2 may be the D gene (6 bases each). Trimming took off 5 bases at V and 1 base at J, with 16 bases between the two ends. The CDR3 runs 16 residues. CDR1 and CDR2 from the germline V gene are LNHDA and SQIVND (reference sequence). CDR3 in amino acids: CASSSRGGSGTDTQYF. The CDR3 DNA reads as TGTGCCAGTAGTTCCCGAGGGGGGTCGGGCACAGATACGCAGTATTTT.

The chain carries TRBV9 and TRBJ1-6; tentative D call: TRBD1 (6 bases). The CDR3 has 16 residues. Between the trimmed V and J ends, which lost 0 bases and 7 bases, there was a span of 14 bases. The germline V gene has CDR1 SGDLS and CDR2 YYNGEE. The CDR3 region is CASSVASGGPNSPLHF. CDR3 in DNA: TGTGCCAGCAGCGTAGCTTCGGGGGGCCCCAATTCACCCCTCCACTTT. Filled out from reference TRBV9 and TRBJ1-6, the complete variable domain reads DSGVTQTPKHLITATGQRVTLRCSPRSGDLSVYWYQQSLDQGLQFLIQYYNGEERAKGNILERFSAQQFPDLHSELNLSSLELGDSALYFCASSVASGGPNSPLHFGNGTRLTVT.

CDR3 loop: CASSPTGAQPQHF. CDR3 nucleotide sequence: TGTGCCAGCAGCCCAACAGGGGCCCAGCCCCAGCATTTT. The chain combines TRBV9 with TRBJ1-5; TRBD1 matches at 7 bases. Germline CDR1 SGDLS, CDR2 YYNGEE. The CDR3 has 13 residues. V was pared by 4 bases and J by 7 bases, with 5 bases of the junction left unmatched.

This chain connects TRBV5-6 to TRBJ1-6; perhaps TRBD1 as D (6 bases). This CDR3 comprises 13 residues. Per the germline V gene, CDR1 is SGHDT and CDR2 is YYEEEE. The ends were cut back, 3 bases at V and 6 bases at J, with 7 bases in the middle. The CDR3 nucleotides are TGTGCCAGCAGCTCGGACAGTAATTCACCCCTCCACTTT. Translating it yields CASSSDSNSPLHF.

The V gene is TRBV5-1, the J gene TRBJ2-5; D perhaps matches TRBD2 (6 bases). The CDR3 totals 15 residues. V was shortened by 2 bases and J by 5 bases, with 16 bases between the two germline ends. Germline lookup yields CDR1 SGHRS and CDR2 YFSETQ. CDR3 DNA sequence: TGCGCCAGCAGCTTATGGGCCGCCGGAGGGGAGACCCAGTACTTC. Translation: CASSLWAAGGETQYF. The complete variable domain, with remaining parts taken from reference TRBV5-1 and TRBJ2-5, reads KAGVTQTPRYLIKTRGQQVTLSCSPISGHRSVSWYQQTPGQGLQFLFEYFSETQRNKGNFPGRFSGRQFSNSRSEMNVSTLELGDSALYLCASSLWAAGGETQYFGPGTRLLVL.

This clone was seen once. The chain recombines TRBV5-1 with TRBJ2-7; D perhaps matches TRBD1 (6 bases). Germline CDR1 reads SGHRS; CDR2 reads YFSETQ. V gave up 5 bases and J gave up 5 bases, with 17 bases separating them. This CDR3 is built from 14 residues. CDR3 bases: TGCGCCAGCAGTTCGGACAGCTGGAATAACGAGCAGTACTTC. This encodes CASSSDSWNNEQYF. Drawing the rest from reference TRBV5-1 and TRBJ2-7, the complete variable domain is KAGVTQTPRYLIKTRGQQVTLSCSPISGHRSVSWYQQTPGQGLQFLFEYFSETQRNKGNFPGRFSGRQFSNSRSEMNVSTLELGDSALYLCASSSDSWNNEQYFGPGTRLTVT.

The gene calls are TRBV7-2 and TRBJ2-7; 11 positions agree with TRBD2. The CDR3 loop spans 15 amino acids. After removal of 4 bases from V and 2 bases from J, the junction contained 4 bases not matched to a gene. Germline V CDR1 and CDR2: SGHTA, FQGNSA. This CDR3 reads CASSSSGGSPYEQYF. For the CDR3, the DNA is TGTGCCAGCAGCTCTAGCGGGGGGTCCCCCTACGAGCAGTACTTC.

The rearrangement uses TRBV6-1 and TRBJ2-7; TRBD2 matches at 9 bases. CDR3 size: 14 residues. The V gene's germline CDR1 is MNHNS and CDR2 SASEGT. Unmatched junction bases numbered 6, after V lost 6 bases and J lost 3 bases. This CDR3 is CASSDLAGNYEQYF. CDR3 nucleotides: TGTGCCAGCAGCGACCTAGCGGGGAACTACGAGCAGTACTTC.

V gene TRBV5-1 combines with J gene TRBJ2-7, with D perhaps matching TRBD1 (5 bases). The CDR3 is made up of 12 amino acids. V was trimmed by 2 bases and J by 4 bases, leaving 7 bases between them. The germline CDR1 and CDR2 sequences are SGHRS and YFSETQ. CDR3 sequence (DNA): TGCGCCAGCAGCTTTCAGGGTTACGAGCAGTACTTC. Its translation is CASSFQGYEQYF.

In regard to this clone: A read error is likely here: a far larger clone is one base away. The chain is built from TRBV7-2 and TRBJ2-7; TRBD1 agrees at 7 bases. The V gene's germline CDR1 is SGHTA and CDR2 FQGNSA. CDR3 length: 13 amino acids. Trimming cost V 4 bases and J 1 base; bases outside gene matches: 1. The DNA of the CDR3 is TGTGCCAGCAGCTGGACAGGATCCTACGAGCAGTACTTC. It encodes CASSWTGSYEQYF.

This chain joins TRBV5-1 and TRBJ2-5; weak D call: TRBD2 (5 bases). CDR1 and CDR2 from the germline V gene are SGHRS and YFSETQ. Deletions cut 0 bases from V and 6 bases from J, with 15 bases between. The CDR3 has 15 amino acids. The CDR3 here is CASSLGVGGQKTQYF. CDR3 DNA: TGCGCCAGCAGCTTGGGAGTAGGAGGTCAAAAGACCCAGTACTTC.

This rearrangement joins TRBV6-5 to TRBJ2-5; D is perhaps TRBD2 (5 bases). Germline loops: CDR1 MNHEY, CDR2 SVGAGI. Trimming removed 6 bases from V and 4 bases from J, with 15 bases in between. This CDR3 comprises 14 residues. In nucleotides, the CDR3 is TGTGCCAGCAGGATGGGTAGAGGGTCAGAGACCCAGTACTTC. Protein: CASRMGRGSETQYF.

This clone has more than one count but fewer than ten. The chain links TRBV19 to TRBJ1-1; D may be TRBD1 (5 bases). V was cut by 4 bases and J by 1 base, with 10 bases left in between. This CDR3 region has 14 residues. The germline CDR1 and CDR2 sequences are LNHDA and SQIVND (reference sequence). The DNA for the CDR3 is TGTGCCAGTAGTAGGACGGGGGGGAACACTGAAGCTTTCTTT. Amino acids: CASSRTGGNTEAFF.

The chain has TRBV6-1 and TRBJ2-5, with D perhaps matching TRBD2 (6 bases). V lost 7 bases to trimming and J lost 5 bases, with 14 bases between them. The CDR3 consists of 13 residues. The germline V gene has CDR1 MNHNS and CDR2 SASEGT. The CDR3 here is CASTQGLWETQYF. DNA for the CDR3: TGTGCCAGCACCCAGGGACTCTGGGAGACCCAGTACTTC.

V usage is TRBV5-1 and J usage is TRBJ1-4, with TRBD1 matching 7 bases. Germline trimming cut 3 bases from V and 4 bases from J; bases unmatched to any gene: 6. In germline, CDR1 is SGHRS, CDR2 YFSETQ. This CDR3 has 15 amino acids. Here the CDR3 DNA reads TGCGCCAGCAGCTGGACCCAGGGGGATAATGAAAAACTGTTTTTT. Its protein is CASSWTQGDNEKLFF.

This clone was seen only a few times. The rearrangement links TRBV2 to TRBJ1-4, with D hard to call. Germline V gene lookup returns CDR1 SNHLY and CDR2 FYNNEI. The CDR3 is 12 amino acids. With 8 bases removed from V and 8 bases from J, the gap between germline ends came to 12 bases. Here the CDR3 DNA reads TGTGCCAGCGCCCAAGGGTACGAAAAACTGTTTTTT. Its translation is CASAQGYEKLFF.

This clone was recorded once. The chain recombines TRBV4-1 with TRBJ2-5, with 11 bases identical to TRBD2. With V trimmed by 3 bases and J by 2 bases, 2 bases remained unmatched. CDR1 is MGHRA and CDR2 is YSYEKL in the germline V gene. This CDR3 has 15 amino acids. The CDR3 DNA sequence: TGCGCCAGCAGCCAGGCTAGCGGGGGGCAAGAGACCCAGTACTTC. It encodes CASSQASGGQETQYF.

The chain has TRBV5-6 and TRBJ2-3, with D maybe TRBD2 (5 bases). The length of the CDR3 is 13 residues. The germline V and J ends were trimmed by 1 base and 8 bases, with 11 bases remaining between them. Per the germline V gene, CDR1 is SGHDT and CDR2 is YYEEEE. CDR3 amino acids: CASSLRLSGTQYF. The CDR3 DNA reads TGTGCCAGCAGCTTGCGCTTGAGCGGTACGCAGTATTTT.

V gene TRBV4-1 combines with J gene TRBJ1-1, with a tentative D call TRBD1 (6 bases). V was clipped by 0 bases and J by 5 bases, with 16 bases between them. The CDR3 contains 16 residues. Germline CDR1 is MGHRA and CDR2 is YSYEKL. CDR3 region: CASSQDRGSRTTEAFF. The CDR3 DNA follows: TGCGCCAGCAGCCAAGACAGGGGCAGTCGAACGACTGAAGCTTTCTTT.

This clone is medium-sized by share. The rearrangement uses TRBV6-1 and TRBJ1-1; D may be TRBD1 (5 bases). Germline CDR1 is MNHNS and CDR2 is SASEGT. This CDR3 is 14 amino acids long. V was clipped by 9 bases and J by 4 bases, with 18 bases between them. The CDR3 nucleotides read TGTGCCAGTCAGCGGGACCCCCAGGGCACTGAAGCTTTCTTT. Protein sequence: CASQRDPQGTEAFF.

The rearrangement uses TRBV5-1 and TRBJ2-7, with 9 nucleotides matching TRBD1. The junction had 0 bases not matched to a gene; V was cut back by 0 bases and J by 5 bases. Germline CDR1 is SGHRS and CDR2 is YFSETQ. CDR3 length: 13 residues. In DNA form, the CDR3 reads TGCGCCAGCAGCTTGGACAGGGGGCACGAGCAGTACTTC. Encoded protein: CASSLDRGHEQYF. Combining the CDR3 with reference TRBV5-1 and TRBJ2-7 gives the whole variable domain KAGVTQTPRYLIKTRGQQVTLSCSPISGHRSVSWYQQTPGQGLQFLFEYFSETQRNKGNFPGRFSGRQFSNSRSEMNVSTLELGDSALYLCASSLDRGHEQYFGPGTRLTVT.

The CDR3: CTSSQLYEQYF. CDR3 DNA: TGCACCAGCAGCCAGCTCTACGAGCAGTACTTC. The V gene is TRBV1, the J gene TRBJ2-7. TRBV1 is tagged as a pseudogene. The CDR3 is 11 residues long.

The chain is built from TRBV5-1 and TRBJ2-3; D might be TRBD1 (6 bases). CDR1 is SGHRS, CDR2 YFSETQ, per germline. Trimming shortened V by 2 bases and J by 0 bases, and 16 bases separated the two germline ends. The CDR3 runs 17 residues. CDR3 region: CASSFSALQGSTDTQYF. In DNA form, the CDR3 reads TGCGCCAGCAGCTTTTCCGCCCTACAGGGAAGCACAGATACGCAGTATTTT.

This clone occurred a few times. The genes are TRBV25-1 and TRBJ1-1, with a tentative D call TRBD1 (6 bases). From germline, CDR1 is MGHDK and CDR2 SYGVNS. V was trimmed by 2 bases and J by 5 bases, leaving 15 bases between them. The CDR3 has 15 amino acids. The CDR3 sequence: CASSERRSQGTEAFF. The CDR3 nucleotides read TGTGCCAGCAGTGAAAGGAGGAGCCAGGGGACTGAAGCTTTCTTT. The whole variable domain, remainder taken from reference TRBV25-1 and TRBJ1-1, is EADIYQTPRYLVIGTGKKITLECSQTMGHDKMYWYQQDPGMELHLIHYSYGVNSTEKGDLSSESTVSRIRTEHFPLTLESARPSHTSQYLCASSERRSQGTEAFFGQGTRLTVV.

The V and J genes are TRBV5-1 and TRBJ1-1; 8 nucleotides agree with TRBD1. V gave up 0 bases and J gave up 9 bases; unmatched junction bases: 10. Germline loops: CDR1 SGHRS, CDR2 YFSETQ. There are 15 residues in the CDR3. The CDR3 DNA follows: TGCGCCAGCAGCTTGGTCTTTGGGGCAGGGGGCCAAGCTTTCTTT. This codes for CASSLVFGAGGQAFF.

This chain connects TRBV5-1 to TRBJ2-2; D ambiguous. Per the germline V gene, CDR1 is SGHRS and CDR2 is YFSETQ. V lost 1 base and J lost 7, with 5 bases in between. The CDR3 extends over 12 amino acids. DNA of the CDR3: TGCGCCAGCAGCTTGAAGGTCGGGGAGCTGTTTTTT. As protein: CASSLKVGELFF.

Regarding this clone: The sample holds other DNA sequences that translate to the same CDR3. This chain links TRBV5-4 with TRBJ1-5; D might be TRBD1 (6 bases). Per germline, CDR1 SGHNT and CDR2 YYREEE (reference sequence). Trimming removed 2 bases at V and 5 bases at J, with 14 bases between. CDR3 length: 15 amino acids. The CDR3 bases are TGTGCCAGCAGCTTCGGGGGGCAGGACGATCAGCCCCAGCATTTT. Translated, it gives CASSFGGQDDQPQHF.

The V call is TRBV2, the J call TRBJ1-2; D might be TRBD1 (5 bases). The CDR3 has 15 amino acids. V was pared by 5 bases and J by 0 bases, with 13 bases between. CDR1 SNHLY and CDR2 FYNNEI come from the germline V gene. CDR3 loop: CASSLRDGANYGYTF. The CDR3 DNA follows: TGTGCCAGCAGTCTACGGGACGGAGCTAACTATGGCTACACCTTC.